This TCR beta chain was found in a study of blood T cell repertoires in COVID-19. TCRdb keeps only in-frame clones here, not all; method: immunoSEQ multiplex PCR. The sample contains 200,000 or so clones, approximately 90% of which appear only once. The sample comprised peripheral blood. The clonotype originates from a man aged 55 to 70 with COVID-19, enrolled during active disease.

The DNA of the CDR3 is TGTGCCAGCAGCTTGGGCCAGGGGATAGAGCCCCAGCATTTT. Protein: CASSLGQGIEPQHF. This chain joins TRBV5-6 and TRBJ1-5; perhaps TRBD1 as D (6 bases). In germline, CDR1 is SGHDT, CDR2 YYEEEE. This CDR3 comprises 14 residues. Deletions cut 0 bases from V and 8 bases from J, with 12 bases between.